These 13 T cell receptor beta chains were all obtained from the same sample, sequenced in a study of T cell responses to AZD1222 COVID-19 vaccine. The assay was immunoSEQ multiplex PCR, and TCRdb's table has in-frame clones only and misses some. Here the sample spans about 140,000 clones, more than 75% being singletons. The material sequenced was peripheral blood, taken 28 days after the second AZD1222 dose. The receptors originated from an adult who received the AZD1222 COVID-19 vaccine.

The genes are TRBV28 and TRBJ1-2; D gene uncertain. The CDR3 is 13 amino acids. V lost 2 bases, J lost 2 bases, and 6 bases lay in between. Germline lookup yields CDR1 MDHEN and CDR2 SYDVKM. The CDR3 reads CASSLRENYGYTF. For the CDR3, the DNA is TGTGCCAGCAGTTTAAGGGAAAACTATGGCTACACCTTC.

CDR3 DNA sequence: TGTGCCTGGAGTGCTAGGGAATACGAGCAGTTCTTC. Translated: CAWSAREYEQFF. This chain joins TRBV30 and TRBJ2-1; D not resolved. This CDR3 spans 12 amino acids. Germline V CDR1 and CDR2: GTSNPN, SVGIG (reference sequence). Trimming stripped 1 base from V and 10 bases from J, with 11 bases between.

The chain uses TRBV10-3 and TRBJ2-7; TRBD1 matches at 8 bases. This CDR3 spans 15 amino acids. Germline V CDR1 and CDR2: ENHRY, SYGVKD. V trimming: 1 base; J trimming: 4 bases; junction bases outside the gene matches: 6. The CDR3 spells CAISEWGTGAYEQYF. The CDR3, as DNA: TGTGCCATCAGTGAGTGGGGGACAGGAGCATACGAGCAGTACTTC.

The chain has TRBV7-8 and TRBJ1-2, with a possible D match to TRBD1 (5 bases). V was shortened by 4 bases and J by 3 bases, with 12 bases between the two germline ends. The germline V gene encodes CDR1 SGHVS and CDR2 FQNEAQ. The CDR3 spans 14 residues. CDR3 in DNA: TGTGCCAGCAGCTATACCGACAGTTACTATGGCTACACCTTC. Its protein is CASSYTDSYYGYTF.

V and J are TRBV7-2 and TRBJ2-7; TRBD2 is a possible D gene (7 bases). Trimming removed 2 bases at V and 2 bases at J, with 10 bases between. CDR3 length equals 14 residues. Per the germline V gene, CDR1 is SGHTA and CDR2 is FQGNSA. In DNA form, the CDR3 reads TGTGCCAGCAGCTTATGGCGGGGGCCCTACGAGCAGTACTTC. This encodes CASSLWRGPYEQYF.

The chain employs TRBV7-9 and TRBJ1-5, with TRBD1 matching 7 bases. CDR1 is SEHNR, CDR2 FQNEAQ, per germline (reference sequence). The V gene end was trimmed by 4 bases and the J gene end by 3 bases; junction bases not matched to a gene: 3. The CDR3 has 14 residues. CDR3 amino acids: CASSWTGDNQPQHF. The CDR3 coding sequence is TGTGCCAGCAGCTGGACAGGCGACAATCAGCCCCAGCATTTT.

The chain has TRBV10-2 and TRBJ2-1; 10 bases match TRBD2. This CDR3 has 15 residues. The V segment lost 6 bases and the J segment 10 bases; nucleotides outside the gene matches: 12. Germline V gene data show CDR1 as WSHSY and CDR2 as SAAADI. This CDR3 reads CASSDSSGGLREQFF. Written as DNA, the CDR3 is TGCGCCAGCAGCGATTCTAGCGGGGGCCTTCGAGAGCAGTTCTTC.

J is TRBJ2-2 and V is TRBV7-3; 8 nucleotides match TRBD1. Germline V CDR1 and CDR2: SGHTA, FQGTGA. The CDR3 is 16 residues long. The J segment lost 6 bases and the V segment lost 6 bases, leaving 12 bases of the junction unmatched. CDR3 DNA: TGTGCCAGCAGTCATGGACAGGGTCTCGACGCCGGGGAGCTGTTTTTT. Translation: CASSHGQGLDAGELFF.

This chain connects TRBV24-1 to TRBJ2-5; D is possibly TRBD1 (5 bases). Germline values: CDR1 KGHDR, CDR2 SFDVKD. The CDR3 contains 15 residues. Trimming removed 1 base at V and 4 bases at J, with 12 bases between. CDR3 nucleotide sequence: TGTGCCACCAGTGATTTAGGGCAGGGTCGAGAGACCCAGTACTTC. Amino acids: CATSDLGQGRETQYF.

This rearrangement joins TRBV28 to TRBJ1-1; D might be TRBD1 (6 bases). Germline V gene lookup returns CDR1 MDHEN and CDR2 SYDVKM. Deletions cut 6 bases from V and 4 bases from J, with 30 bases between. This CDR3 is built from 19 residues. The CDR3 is CASRKGGRNPTQGGTEAFF. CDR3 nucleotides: TGTGCCAGCAGAAAGGGGGGACGGAATCCCACTCAGGGCGGCACTGAAGCTTTCTTT.

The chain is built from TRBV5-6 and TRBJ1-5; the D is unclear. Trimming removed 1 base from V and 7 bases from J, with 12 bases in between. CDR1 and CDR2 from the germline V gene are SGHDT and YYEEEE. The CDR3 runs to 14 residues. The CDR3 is CASSLYGSTQPQHF. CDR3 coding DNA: TGTGCCAGCAGCTTGTACGGATCAACCCAGCCCCAGCATTTT.

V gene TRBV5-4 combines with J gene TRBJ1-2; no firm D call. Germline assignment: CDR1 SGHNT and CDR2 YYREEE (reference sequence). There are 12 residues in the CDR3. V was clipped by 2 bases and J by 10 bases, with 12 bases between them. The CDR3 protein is CASSFTDTDYTF. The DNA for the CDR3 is TGTGCCAGCAGCTTTACAGACACGGACTACACCTTC.

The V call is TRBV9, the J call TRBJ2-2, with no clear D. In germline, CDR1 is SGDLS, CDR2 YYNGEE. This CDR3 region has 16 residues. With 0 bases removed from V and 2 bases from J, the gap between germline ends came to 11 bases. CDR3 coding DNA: TGTGCCAGCAGCGTAGACCCGGGCCTCAACACCGGGGAGCTGTTTTTT. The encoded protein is CASSVDPGLNTGELFF.